The 2 T cell receptor beta chains presented below share a single source sample, sequenced in a study of T cell repertoires in cytomegalovirus infection. TCRdb itself ran the reads through MiXCR, one entry per CDR3 protein. Here the sample spans roughly 340,000 distinct CDR3 sequences, approximately 32% being singletons. These receptors' targets are unknown. The source material was cultured PBMCs, sampled from culture after CMV antigen stimulation. Every receptor here comes from a human donor in good health (CMV status not recorded). Some clones in this sample may be carry-over from other donors' samples.

This clonotype has more than one count but fewer than ten. The chain has TRBV7-6 and TRBJ2-2; 7 bases map to TRBD2. CDR1 is SGHVS, CDR2 FNYEAQ, per germline. The junction had 3 bases not matched to a gene; V was cut back by 5 bases and J by 6 bases. This CDR3 comprises 13 residues. CDR3 region: CASSPGRAGELFF. The CDR3 nucleotides are TGTGCCAGCAGCCCAGGGAGGGCCGGGGAGCTGTTTTTT.

This clonotype has a count of ten or more. This chain connects TRBV7-2 to TRBJ2-1; D call uncertain. CDR1 and CDR2 (germline): SGHTA, FQGNSA. The V end lost 7 bases, the J end lost 4 bases, and 14 bases lay between the germline ends. This CDR3 contains 14 residues. For the CDR3, the DNA is TGTGCCAGCACCCTGGGTTTGCCATACAATGAGCAGTTCTTC. Translated, it gives CASTLGLPYNEQFF. Variable domain in full (rest from reference TRBV7-2 and TRBJ2-1): GAGVSQSPSNKVTEKGKDVELRCDPISGHTALYWYRQSLGQGLEFLIYFQGNSAPDKSGLPSDRFSAERTGGSVSTLTIQRTQQEDSAVYLCASTLGLPYNEQFFGPGTRLTVL.